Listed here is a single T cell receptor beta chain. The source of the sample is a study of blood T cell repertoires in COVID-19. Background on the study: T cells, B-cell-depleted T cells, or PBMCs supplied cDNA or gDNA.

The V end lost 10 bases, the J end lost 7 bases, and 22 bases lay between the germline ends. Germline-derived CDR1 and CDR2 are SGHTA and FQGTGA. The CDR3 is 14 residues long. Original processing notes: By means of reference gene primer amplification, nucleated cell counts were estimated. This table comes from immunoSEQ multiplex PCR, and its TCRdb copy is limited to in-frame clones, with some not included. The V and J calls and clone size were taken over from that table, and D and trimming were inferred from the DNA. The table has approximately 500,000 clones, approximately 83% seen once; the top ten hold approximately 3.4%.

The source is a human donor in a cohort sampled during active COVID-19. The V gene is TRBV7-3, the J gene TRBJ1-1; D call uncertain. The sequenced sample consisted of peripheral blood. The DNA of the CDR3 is TGTGCCACCGCGCGGGAAAGTATCGGGGATGAAGCTTTCTTT. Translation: CATARESIGDEAFF.